This entry is about one T cell receptor beta chain. This record comes from a study of shared T cell receptors in the human thymus. Produced via immunoSEQ multiplex PCR; TCRdb's table is partial and in-frame only. The repertoire consists of approximately 730,000 clones, with roughly 88% occurring once and the leading ten covering roughly 0.01%. The CDR3 has 16 residues. V gave up 4 bases and J gave up 0 bases; unmatched junction bases: 8. In germline, CDR1 is MDHEN, CDR2 SYDVKM. This sample also belongs to another study, concerning human thymus T cells.

The sample consisted of thymocytes. The chain is built from TRBV28 and TRBJ1-1; TRBD1 matches 7 bases. The TCR was taken from a girl under three years old with a congenital heart defect. The CDR3 protein is CASSCRQGGMNTEAFF. The CDR3, as DNA: TGTGCCAGCAGTTGTAGACAGGGTGGAATGAACACTGAAGCTTTCTTT. Full variable domain (rest looked up from reference TRBV28 and TRBJ1-1): DVKVTQSSRYLVKRTGEKVFLECVQDMDHENMFWYRQDPGLGLRLIYFSYDVKMKEKGDIPEGYSVSREKKERFSLILESASTNQTSMYLCASSCRQGGMNTEAFFGQGTRLTVV.